These 12 T cell receptor beta chains originate from one sample sequenced in a study of blood T cell repertoires in COVID-19. The table came from immunoSEQ multiplex PCR; TCRdb's copy has only in-frame clones and leaves some out. This repertoire shows approximately 31,000 clones, 85% found once; its top ten account for under 20%. Sample: peripheral blood. Source of these receptors: a woman aged 55-70 years with active COVID-19.

The chain recombines TRBV24-1 with TRBJ2-5; tentative D call: TRBD1 (5 bases). Deletions cut 1 base from V and 7 bases from J, with 9 bases between. Germline V lookup: CDR1 KGHDR, CDR2 SFDVKD. The CDR3 covers 13 residues. CDR3 coding DNA: TGTGCCACCAGTGATTTAGGGGTAGCGACCCAGTACTTC. Protein: CATSDLGVATQYF.

In this sample, this clone turned up a few times. The V gene is TRBV10-3, the J gene TRBJ2-7; the D gene is possibly TRBD2 (5 bases). CDR3 length: 14 residues. Germline loops: CDR1 ENHRY, CDR2 SYGVKD. Trimming stripped 3 bases from V and 2 bases from J, with 11 bases between. This CDR3 is CAISDNVAPYEQYF. The CDR3 region has the DNA TGTGCCATCAGTGATAACGTAGCGCCCTACGAGCAGTACTTC.

V usage is TRBV5-1 and J usage is TRBJ2-7; 7 bases align to TRBD1. Germline trimming cut 0 bases from V and 6 bases from J; bases unmatched to any gene: 15. The germline V gene has CDR1 SGHRS and CDR2 YFSETQ. The CDR3 is 17 amino acids. Here the CDR3 reads CASSLGETGFLTSEQYF. In DNA form, the CDR3 reads TGCGCCAGCAGCTTGGGGGAGACAGGGTTTCTAACTTCCGAGCAGTACTTC.

The rearrangement joins TRBV7-8 to TRBJ2-5; TRBD2 aligns across 9 bases. The CDR3 has 20 amino acids. Germline CDR1 is SGHVS and CDR2 is FQNEAQ. V shed 3 bases and J 5 bases; nucleotides not matched to a gene: 22. This CDR3 is CASSFSRGSGRGSAGETQYF. CDR3 bases: TGTGCCAGCAGCTTTTCCCGGGGTAGCGGGAGAGGGTCTGCGGGGGAGACCCAGTACTTC.

The chain couples TRBV5-1 to TRBJ2-3; 7 bases line up with TRBD2. Germline V lookup: CDR1 SGHRS, CDR2 YFSETQ. CDR3 length equals 15 residues. With 0 bases clipped from V and 3 bases from J, the junction kept 4 bases outside the gene matches. The DNA of the CDR3 is TGCGCCAGCAGCTTGGCCAGCGGGATAACAGATACGCAGTATTTT. Translating gives CASSLASGITDTQYF. Filled out from reference TRBV5-1 and TRBJ2-3, the complete variable domain reads KAGVTQTPRYLIKTRGQQVTLSCSPISGHRSVSWYQQTPGQGLQFLFEYFSETQRNKGNFPGRFSGRQFSNSRSEMNVSTLELGDSALYLCASSLASGITDTQYFGPGTRLTVL.

The V gene is TRBV11-2, the J gene TRBJ2-6; D is unresolved. The CDR3 covers 16 residues. Germline values: CDR1 SGHAT, CDR2 FQNNGV. V was pared by 5 bases and J by 4 bases, with 15 bases between. The CDR3 protein is CASSPFIAQGANVLTF. The CDR3 bases are TGTGCCAGCAGCCCCTTTATCGCGCAAGGGGCCAACGTCCTGACTTTC.

The rearrangement joins TRBV3-1 (or the pseudogene TRBV3-2) to TRBJ1-1; no clear D gene. Looked up from germline, CDR1 is LGHDT and CDR2 is YNNKEL (reference sequence). V was trimmed by 3 bases and J by 4 bases, leaving 9 bases between them. The CDR3 runs to 13 residues. CDR3: CASSQNHGTEAFF. The CDR3 region has the DNA TGTGCCAGCAGCCAGAACCACGGCACTGAAGCTTTCTTT.

The CDR3 region has the DNA TGTGCCATCAGGATAGCGGGACCCAACAGGGAGCAGTTCTTC. Translating it yields CAIRIAGPNREQFF. The chain employs TRBV10-3 and TRBJ2-1; 8 positions agree with TRBD2. V lost 6 bases to trimming and J lost 10 bases; unmatched junction nucleotides: 11. The CDR3 is 14 residues long. The germline gives CDR1 ENHRY, CDR2 SYGVKD.

The V gene is TRBV5-1, the J gene TRBJ2-3; possibly TRBD1 for D (8 bases). V lost 4 bases to trimming and J lost 4 bases, with 25 bases between them. This CDR3 region has 18 residues. CDR1 is SGHRS and CDR2 is YFSETQ in the germline V gene. CDR3 in DNA: TGCGCCAGCAGCCGGAGGAGGACAGGGATTGCGGGGGCAGATACGCAGTATTTT. This encodes CASSRRRTGIAGADTQYF.

This clone was detected only once. This chain links TRBV19 with TRBJ2-1; 9 bases line up with TRBD2. The V gene's germline CDR1 is LNHDA and CDR2 SQIVND (reference sequence). The CDR3 loop spans 16 amino acids. V was clipped by 5 bases and J by 6 bases; unmatched bases: 11. For the CDR3, the DNA is TGTGCCAGTAGTTCCCATAGCGGGAGCATGGGCAATGAGCAGTTCTTC. It yields the protein CASSSHSGSMGNEQFF.

The chain has TRBV29-1 and TRBJ2-3; D possibly corresponds to TRBD2 (5 bases). The CDR3 is made up of 10 amino acids. Per germline, CDR1 SQVTM and CDR2 ANQGSEA. With 4 bases removed from V and 9 bases from J, the gap between germline ends came to 8 bases. The CDR3 is CSVGGETQYF. CDR3 in DNA: TGCAGCGTTGGGGGAGAGACGCAGTATTTT.

The V gene is TRBV7-9, the J gene TRBJ2-1, with 8 bases aligning to TRBD2. The CDR3 runs to 14 residues. CDR1 and CDR2 from the germline V gene are SEHNR and FQNEAQ (reference sequence). Trimming removed 0 bases from V and 7 bases from J; junction bases left unmatched: 2. CDR3 region: CASSLASGGNEQFF. The CDR3 DNA reads as TGTGCCAGCAGCTTAGCATCGGGGGGGAATGAGCAGTTCTTC.